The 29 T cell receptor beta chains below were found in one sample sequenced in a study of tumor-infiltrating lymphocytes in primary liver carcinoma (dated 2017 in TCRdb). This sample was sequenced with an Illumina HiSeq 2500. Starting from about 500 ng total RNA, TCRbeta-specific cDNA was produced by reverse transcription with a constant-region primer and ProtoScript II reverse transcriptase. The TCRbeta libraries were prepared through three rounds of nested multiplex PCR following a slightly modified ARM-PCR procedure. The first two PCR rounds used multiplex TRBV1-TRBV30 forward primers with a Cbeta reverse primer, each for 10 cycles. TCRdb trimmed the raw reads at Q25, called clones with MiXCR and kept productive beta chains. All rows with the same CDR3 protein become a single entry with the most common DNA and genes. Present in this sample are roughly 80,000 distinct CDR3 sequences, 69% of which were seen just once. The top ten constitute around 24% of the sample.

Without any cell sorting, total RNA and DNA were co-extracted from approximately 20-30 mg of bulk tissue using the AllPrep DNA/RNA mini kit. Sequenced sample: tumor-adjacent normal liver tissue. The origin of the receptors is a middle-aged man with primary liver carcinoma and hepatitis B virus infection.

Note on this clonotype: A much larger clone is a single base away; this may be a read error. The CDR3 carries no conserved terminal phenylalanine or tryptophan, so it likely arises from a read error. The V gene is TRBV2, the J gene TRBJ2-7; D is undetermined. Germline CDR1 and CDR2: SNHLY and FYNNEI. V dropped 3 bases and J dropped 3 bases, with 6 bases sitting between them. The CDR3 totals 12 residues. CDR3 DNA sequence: TGTGCCAGCAGTGATGCAGACTACGAGCAGTACTCC. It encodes CASSDADYEQYS.

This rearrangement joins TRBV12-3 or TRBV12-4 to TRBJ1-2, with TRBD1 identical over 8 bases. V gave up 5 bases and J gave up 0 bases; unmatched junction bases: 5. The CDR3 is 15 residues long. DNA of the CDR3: TGTGCCAGCAGTCTCCGGGACAGGCCTAACTATGGCTACACCTTC. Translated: CASSLRDRPNYGYTF.

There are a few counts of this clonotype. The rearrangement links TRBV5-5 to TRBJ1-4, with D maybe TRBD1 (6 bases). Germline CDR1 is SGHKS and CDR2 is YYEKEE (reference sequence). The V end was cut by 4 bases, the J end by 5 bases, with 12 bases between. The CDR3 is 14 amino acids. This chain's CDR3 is CASSEQGSNEKLFF. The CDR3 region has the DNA TGTGCCAGCAGCGAACAGGGATCCAATGAAAAACTGTTTTTT. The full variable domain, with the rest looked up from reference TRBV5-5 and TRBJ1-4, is DAGVTQSPTHLIKTRGQQVTLRCSPISGHKSVSWYQQVLGQGPQFIFQYYEKEERGRGNFPDRFSARQFPNYSSELNVNALLLGDSALYLCASSEQGSNEKLFFGSGTQLSVL.

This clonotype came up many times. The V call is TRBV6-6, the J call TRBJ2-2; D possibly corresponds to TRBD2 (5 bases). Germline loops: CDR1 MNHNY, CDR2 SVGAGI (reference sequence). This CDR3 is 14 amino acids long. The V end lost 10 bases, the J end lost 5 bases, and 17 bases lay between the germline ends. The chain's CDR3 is CAISVARGTGELFF. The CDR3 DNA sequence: TGTGCCATCTCCGTCGCCCGAGGGACCGGGGAGCTGTTTTTT.

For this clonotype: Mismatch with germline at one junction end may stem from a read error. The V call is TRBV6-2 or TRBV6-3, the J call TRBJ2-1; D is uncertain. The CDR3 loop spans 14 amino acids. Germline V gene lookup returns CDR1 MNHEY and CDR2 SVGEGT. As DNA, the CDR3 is TGCACCAGCAGTTACGGTCCTTATAGCAGGGAGCAGTTCTTC. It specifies CTSSYGPYSREQFF.

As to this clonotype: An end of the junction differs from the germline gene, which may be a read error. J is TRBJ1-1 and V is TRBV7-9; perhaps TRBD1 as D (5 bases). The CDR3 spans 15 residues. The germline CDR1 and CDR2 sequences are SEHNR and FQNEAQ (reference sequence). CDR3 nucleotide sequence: TGTGCCAGCGGCTTTGCCGGGACGGGCGATGCTGAAGCTTTCTTT. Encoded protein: CASGFAGTGDAEAFF.

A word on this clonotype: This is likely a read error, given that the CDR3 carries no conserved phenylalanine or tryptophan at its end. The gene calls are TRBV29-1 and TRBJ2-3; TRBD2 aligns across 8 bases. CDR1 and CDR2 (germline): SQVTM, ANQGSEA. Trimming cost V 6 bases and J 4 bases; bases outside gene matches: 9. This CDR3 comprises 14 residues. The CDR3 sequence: CSVEGSGNADTQYL. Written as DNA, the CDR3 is TGCAGCGTCGAGGGTAGCGGGAACGCAGATACGCAGTATTTG.

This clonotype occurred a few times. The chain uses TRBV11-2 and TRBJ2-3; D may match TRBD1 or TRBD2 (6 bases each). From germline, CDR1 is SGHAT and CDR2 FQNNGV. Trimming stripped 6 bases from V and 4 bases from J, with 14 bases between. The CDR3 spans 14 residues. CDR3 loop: CASRPLGGSDTQYF. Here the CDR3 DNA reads TGTGCCAGCAGGCCCCTAGGGGGGTCAGATACGCAGTATTTT.

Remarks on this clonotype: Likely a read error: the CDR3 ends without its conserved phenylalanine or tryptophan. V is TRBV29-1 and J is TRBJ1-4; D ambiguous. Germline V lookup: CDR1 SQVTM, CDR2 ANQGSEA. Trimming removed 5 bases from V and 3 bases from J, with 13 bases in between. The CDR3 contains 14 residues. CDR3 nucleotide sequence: TGCAGCGTTACGGCCCGTATGGCTAATGAAAAACTGTTTCTT. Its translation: CSVTARMANEKLFL.

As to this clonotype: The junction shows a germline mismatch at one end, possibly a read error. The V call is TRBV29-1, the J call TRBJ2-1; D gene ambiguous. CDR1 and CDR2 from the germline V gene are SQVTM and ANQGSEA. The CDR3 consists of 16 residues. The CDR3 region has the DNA TGCTGCGTCGCCACGGTTCGGCCCTGGTCCCGTCAAGAGCAGTCCTTC. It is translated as CCVATVRPWSRQEQSF.

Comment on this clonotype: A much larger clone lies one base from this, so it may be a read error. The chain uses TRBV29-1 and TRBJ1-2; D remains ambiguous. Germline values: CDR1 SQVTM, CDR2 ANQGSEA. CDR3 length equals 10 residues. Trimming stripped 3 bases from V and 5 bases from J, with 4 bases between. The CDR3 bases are TGCAGCGTTGATGATTATGGCTACACCTTC. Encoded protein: CSVDDYGYTF.

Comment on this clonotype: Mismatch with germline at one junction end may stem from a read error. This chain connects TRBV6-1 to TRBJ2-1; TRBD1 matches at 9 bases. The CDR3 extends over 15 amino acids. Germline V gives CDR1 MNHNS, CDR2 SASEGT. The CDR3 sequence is CASCNPGQGYNEQFF. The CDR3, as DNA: TGCGCCAGCTGCAATCCGGGACAGGGTTACAATGAGCAGTTCTTC.

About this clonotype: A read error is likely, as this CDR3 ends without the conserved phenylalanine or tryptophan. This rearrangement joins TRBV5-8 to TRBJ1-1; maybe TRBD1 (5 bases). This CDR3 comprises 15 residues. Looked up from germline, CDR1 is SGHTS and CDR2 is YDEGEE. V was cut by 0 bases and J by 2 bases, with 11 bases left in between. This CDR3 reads CASSLGGRVNTEAFS. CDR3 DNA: TGTGCCAGCAGCTTGGGGGGGAGGGTAAACACTGAAGCTTTCTCT.

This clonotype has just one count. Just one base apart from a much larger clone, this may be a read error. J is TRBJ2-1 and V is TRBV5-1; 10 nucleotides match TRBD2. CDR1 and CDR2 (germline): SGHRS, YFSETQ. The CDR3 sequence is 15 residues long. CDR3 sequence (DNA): TGCGCCAGCAGCCTGGGACTAGCGTCCTACATTGAGCAGTTCTTC. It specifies CASSLGLASYIEQFF. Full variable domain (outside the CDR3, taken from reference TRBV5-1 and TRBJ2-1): KAGVTQTPRYLIKTRGQQVTLSCSPISGHRSVSWYQQTPGQGLQFLFEYFSETQRNKGNFPGRFSGRQFSNSRSEMNVSTLELGDSALYLCASSLGLASYIEQFFGPGTRLTVL.

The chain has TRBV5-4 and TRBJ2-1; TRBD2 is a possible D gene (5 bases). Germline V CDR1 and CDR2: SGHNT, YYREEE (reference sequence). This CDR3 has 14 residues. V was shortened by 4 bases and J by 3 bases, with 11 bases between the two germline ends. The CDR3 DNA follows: TGTGCCAGCAGCCTCGCGGGCAGCTACAATGAGCAGTTCTTC. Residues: CASSLAGSYNEQFF.

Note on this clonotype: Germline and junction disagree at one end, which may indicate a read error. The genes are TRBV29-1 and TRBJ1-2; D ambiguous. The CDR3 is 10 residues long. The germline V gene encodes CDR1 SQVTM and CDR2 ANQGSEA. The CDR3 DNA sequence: TGCAGCGTTGGTGATCATGGTTACACCTTC. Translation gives CSVGDHGYTF.

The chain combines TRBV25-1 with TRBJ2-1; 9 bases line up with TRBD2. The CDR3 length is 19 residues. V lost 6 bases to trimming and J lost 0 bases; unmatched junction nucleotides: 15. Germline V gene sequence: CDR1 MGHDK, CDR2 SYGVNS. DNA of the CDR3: TGTGCCAGCAGAGATACTGGCGGGAGGGCGGGGGGCTCCTACAATGAGCAGTTCTTC. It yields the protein CASRDTGGRAGGSYNEQFF. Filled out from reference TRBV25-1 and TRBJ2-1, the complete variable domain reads EADIYQTPRYLVIGTGKKITLECSQTMGHDKMYWYQQDPGMELHLIHYSYGVNSTEKGDLSSESTVSRIRTEHFPLTLESARPSHTSQYLCASRDTGGRAGGSYNEQFFGPGTRLTVL.

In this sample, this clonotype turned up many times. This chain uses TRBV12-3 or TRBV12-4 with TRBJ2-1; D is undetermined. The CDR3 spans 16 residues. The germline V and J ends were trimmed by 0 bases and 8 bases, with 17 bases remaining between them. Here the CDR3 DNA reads TGTGCCAGCAGTTTAGCGGAGATGGTCTTAGGCGATGAGCAGTTCTTC. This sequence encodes CASSLAEMVLGDEQFF.

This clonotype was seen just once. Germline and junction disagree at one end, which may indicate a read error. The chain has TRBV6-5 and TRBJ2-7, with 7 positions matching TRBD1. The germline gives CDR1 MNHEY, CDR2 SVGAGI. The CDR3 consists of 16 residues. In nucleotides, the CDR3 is TGTGCCAGCAGGCCTGGACAGGCAGTATCCTTTTACGAGCATTACTTC. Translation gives CASRPGQAVSFYEHYF.

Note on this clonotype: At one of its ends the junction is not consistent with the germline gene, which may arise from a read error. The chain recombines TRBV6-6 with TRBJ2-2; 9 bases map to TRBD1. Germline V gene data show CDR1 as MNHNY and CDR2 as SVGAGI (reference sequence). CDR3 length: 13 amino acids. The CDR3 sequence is CVIRQGGTGELFF. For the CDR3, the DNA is TGTGTCATCCGACAGGGGGGTACCGGTGAGCTGTTTTTT.

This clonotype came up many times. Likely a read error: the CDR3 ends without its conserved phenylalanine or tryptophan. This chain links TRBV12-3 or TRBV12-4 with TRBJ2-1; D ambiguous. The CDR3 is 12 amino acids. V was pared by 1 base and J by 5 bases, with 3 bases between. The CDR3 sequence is CASSLDNNEQFS. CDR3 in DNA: TGTGCCAGCAGTTTAGATAACAATGAGCAGTTCTCC.

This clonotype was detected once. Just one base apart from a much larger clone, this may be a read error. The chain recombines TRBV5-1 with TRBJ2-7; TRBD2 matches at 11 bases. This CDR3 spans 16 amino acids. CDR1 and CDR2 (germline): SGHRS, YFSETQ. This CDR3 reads CASSYGLAGHGSELYF. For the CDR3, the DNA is TGCGCCAGCAGCTATGGACTAGCGGGTCACGGTAGCGAGCTGTACTTC.

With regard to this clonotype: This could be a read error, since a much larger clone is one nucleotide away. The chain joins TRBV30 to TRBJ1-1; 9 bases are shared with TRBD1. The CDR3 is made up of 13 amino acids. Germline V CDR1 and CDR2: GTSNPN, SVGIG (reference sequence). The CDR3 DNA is TGTGCCTGGGGTACAGGGGGCAGCACTGAAGCTCTCTTT. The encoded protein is CAWGTGGSTEALF. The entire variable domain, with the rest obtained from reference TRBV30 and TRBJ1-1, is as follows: SQTIHQWPATLVQPVGSPLSLECTVEGTSNPNLYWYRQAAGRGLQLLFYSVGIGQISSEVPQNLSASRPQDRQFILSSKKLLLSDSGFYLCAWGTGGSTEALFGQGTRLTVV.

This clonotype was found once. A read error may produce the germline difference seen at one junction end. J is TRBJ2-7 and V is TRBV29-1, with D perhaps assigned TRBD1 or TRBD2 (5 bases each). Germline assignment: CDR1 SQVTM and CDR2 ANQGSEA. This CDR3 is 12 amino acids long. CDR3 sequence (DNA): TGCAATGTGTCCCCAGGGAGCTACAAGCAGTACTTC. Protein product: CNVSPGSYKQYF.

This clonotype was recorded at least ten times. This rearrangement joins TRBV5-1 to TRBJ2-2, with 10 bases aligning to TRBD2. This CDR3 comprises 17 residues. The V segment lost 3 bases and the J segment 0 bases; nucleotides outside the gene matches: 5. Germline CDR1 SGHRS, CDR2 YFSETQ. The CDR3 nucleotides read TGCGCCAGCAGCTATCTAGCGGGAGAGACGAACACCGGGGAGCTGTTTTTT. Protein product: CASSYLAGETNTGELFF.

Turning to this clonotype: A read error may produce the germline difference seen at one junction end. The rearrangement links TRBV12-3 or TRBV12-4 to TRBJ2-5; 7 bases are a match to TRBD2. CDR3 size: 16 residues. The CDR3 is CASSFGSSGRQESQYF. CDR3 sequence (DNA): TGTGCCAGCAGTTTTGGGTCTAGCGGACGACAAGAGTCCCAGTACTTC.

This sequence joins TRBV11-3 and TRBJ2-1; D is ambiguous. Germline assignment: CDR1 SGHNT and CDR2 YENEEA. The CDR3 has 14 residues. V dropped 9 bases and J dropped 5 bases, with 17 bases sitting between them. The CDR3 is CASTLGVSNNEQFF. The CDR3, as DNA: TGTGCCAGTACCTTAGGCGTCTCGAACAATGAGCAGTTCTTC.

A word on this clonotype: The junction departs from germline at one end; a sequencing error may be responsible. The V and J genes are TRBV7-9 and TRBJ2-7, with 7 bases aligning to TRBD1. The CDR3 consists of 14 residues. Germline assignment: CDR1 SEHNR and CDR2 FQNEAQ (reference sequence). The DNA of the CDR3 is TGTCCCAGCAGCCACCGGGACAGAATCTACGAGCAGTACTTC. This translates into CPSSHRDRIYEQYF.

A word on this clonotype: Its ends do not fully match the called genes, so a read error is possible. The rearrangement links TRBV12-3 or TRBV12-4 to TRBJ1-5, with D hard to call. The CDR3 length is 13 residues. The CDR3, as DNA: TGTGTCAGCAGTTTAACTCGGGATCGGCCCCAGCATTTT. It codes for CVSSLTRDRPQHF.